This T cell receptor (beta chain) was sequenced for a study of blood T cell repertoires in COVID-19. The table came from immunoSEQ multiplex PCR; TCRdb's copy has only in-frame clones and leaves some out. The repertoire holds roughly 100,000 clones, about 89% seen once, with 3.5% in the top ten. Germline values: CDR1 SNHLY, CDR2 FYNNEI. V was pared by 8 bases and J by 7 bases, with 0 bases of the junction left unmatched. The CDR3 has 11 amino acids. The specimen sequenced was peripheral blood. This TCR came from a woman aged 60-75 years with acute or convalescent COVID-19. V is TRBV2 and J is TRBJ2-4, with 9 bases identical to TRBD2. The DNA of the CDR3 is TGTGCCAGCGGACTAGCGAACATTCAGTACTTC. It codes for CASGLANIQYF.